This TCR beta chain was documented in a study of T cell repertoires in cytomegalovirus infection. About the research overall: Public TCR beta signatures provided an indication of both CMV infection and a matching HLA type.

TCRdb independently ran MiXCR on the reads; one entry per CDR3 protein. The table lists hundreds of thousands of distinct CDR3 sequences, roughly 46% of them singletons. With respect to this clonotype: Antigen: not known.

This CDR3 is 11 amino acids long. V lost 10 bases and J 13 bases, leaving 17 bases between the germline ends. CDR1 LNHDA and CDR2 SQIVND come from the germline V gene (reference sequence). The sample in question was cultured PBMCs, obtained from culture after CMV antigen stimulation. The chain links TRBV19 to TRBJ2-1, with D possibly being TRBD1 or TRBD2 (5 bases each). This sequence originates from a human donor in good health (CMV status not recorded). Some clones in this sample may be carry-over from other donors' samples. CDR3 DNA sequence: TGTGCCACCTCCCTGGGGGTCGTACAGTTCTTC. Translation gives CATSLGVVQFF.